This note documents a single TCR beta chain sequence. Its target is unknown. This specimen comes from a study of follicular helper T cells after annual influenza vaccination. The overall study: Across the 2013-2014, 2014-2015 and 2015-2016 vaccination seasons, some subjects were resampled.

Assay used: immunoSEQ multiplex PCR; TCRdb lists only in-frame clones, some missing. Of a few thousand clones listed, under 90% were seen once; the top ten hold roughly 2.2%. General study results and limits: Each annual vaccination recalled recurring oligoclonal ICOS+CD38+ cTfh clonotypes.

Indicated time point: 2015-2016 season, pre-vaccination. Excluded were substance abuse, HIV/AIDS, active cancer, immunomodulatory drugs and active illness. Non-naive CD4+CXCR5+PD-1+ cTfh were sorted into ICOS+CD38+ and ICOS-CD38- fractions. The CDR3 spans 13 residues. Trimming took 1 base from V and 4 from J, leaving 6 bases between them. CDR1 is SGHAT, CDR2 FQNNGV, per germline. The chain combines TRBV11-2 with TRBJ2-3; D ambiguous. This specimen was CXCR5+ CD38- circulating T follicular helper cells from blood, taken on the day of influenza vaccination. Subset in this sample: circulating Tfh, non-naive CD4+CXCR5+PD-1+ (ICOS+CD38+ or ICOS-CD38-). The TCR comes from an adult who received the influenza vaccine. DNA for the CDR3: TGTGCCAGCAGCTTAGGTCGTCCAGATACGCAGTATTTT. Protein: CASSLGRPDTQYF.